This T cell receptor (beta chain) was sequenced during a study of CD8 T cells in Susac syndrome. Random-hexamer reverse transcription was applied to roughly 0.5 to 1 ug RNA. Amplification of TCR beta CDR3 across 54 Vbeta and 13 Jbeta was performed with immunoSEQ multiplex PCR. A single record per CDR3 protein comes from TCRdb applying MiXCR to the immunoSEQ multiplex PCR reads. The repertoire holds roughly 190,000 distinct CDR3 sequences, with approximately 95% as singletons. Germline loops: CDR1 KGHDR, CDR2 SFDVKD. Losses at the gene ends were 6 bases for V and 7 bases for J; bases not matched to a gene: 2. The CDR3 sequence is 12 residues long.

The clonotype originates from a human donor in good health. The J gene is TRBJ2-1, the V gene TRBV24-1; 7 bases line up with TRBD1. The material sequenced was CD4+ T cells from PBMCs. The CDR3 sequence: CATSQQGNEQFF. The CDR3 nucleotides read TGTGCCACCAGTCAACAGGGGAATGAGCAGTTCTTC.